What follows are 7 T cell receptor beta chains derived from one specimen sequenced in a study of blood T cell repertoires in COVID-19. Measured with immunoSEQ multiplex PCR; TCRdb has only the in-frame clones, and not every one. The sample contains some 140,000 clones, about 85% of which appear only once. The sequenced sample was peripheral blood. The receptors were gathered from a man aged 55 to 70 with COVID-19, enrolled during active disease.

The gene calls are TRBV6-6 and TRBJ1-2; D is ambiguous. V dropped 6 bases and J dropped 6 bases, with 14 bases sitting between them. Per germline, CDR1 MNHNY and CDR2 SVGAGI (reference sequence). The CDR3 length is 13 residues. The CDR3 bases are TGTGCCAGCAGGACCGGGGAACTTAATGGCTACACCTTC. Encoded protein: CASRTGELNGYTF.

The gene calls are TRBV7-2 and TRBJ2-7; 14 bases map to TRBD2. The trim removed 5 bases at V and 4 bases at J, leaving 7 bases unmatched. The CDR3 extends over 16 amino acids. Germline V lookup: CDR1 SGHTA, CDR2 FQGNSA. CDR3 loop: CASSAGLAGGIYEQYF. CDR3 DNA sequence: TGTGCCAGCAGCGCCGGACTAGCGGGAGGAATTTACGAGCAGTACTTC.

In this sample, this clone turned up once. The V and J genes are TRBV2 and TRBJ2-2; D uncertain. Trimming removed 2 bases at V and 2 bases at J, with 6 bases between. The CDR3 loop spans 14 amino acids. Germline V CDR1 and CDR2: SNHLY, FYNNEI. In DNA, the CDR3 is TGTGCCAGCAGTGAACAGACTAACACCGGGGAGCTGTTTTTT. This sequence encodes CASSEQTNTGELFF.

The chain employs TRBV19 and TRBJ2-7, with 9 bases aligning to TRBD2. Germline V CDR1 and CDR2: LNHDA, SQIVND (reference sequence). The V gene end was trimmed by 1 base and the J gene end by 3 bases; junction bases not matched to a gene: 13. The CDR3 sequence is 18 residues long. The CDR3 spells CASSIGLASGKLNYEQYF. As DNA, the CDR3 is TGTGCCAGTAGTATAGGATTAGCTAGCGGGAAACTGAACTACGAGCAGTACTTC.

V is TRBV28 and J is TRBJ1-2; 11 bases line up with TRBD1. Unmatched junction bases numbered 5, after V lost 10 bases and J lost 7 bases. Germline assignment: CDR1 MDHEN and CDR2 SYDVKM. The CDR3 is 12 residues long. Here the CDR3 reads CATEDRGPGYTF. The CDR3 DNA sequence: TGTGCCACCGAGGACAGGGGGCCTGGCTACACCTTC.

The rearrangement links TRBV4-1 to TRBJ2-3; D is perhaps TRBD2 (5 bases). This CDR3 is 13 amino acids long. The germline gives CDR1 MGHRA, CDR2 YSYEKL. The germline V and J ends were trimmed by 0 bases and 6 bases, with 7 bases remaining between them. The CDR3 sequence: CASSQDGGDTQYF. The CDR3 coding sequence is TGCGCCAGCAGCCAAGACGGCGGGGATACGCAGTATTTT.

The rearrangement uses TRBV28 and TRBJ1-5; 7 nucleotides line up with TRBD1. This CDR3 spans 12 amino acids. V lost 7 bases and J lost 6; bases outside the gene matches: 3. Germline CDR1 and CDR2: MDHEN and SYDVKM. CDR3 region: CASIKGAQPQHF. As DNA, the CDR3 is TGTGCCAGCATAAAGGGGGCTCAGCCCCAGCATTTT.